A selection of T cell receptor beta chains follows, all from one sample in a study of blood T cell repertoires in COVID-19. TCRdb's table, derived via immunoSEQ multiplex PCR, lists solely in-frame clones and lacks some. The sample lists some 250,000 clones; around 87% were seen once. Sequenced input: peripheral blood. All receptors derive from a woman aged 25-40 years who had recovered from COVID-19. The CDR3 runs from the conserved cysteine through the conserved F or W. Fields, in order: clone size, CDR3 length, J gene, V gene, D gene, CDR3 protein, CDR3 DNA. A D gene is named only where the DNA matches it firmly. Size values are once, few and many counts, or a class for expanded clones, and some rows have none.

abundance: once; len: 15; j_gene: TRBJ1-4; v_gene: TRBV27; d_gene: -; CDR3aa: CASRPKGITNEKLFF; CDR3nt: TGTGCCAGCAGGCCTAAGGGGATTACTAATGAAAAACTGTTTTTT
abundance: -; len: 16; j_gene: TRBJ2-7; v_gene: TRBV7-3; d_gene: TRBD1; CDR3aa: CASSLSPGQGLYEQYF; CDR3nt: TGTGCCAGCAGCTTATCGCCGGGACAGGGATTATACGAGCAGTACTTC
abundance: -; len: 18; j_gene: TRBJ2-3; v_gene: TRBV20-1; d_gene: -; CDR3aa: CSASPFQRYSESTDTQYF; CDR3nt: TGCAGTGCTAGTCCTTTTCAACGCTACTCCGAGAGTACAGATACGCAGTATTTT
abundance: once; len: 14; j_gene: TRBJ2-1; v_gene: TRBV29-1; d_gene: TRBD1; CDR3aa: CSADTGTGVYEQFF; CDR3nt: TGCAGCGCCGACACCGGGACAGGGGTCTATGAGCAGTTCTTC
abundance: -; len: 16; j_gene: TRBJ2-5; v_gene: TRBV2; d_gene: -; CDR3aa: CASAAMDGGNGETQYF; CDR3nt: TGTGCCAGCGCCGCTATGGATGGGGGCAACGGAGAGACCCAGTACTTC
abundance: once; len: 15; j_gene: TRBJ2-3; v_gene: TRBV29-1; d_gene: TRBD2; CDR3aa: CSVTRSGESTDTQYF; CDR3nt: TGCAGCGTTACCCGTAGCGGGGAGAGCACAGATACGCAGTATTTT
abundance: -; len: 13; j_gene: TRBJ1-4; v_gene: TRBV13; d_gene: -; CDR3aa: CASSKTGPEKLFF; CDR3nt: TGTGCCAGCAGTAAGACAGGCCCTGAAAAACTGTTTTTT
abundance: -; len: 16; j_gene: TRBJ2-5; v_gene: TRBV19; d_gene: -; CDR3aa: CASSIVSGGLQETQYF; CDR3nt: TGTGCCAGTAGTATAGTATCGGGGGGCCTCCAAGAGACCCAGTACTTC
abundance: -; len: 17; j_gene: TRBJ2-2; v_gene: TRBV24-1; d_gene: TRBD1; CDR3aa: CATSDVKGTGSTGELFF; CDR3nt: TGTGCCACCAGTGATGTTAAGGGGACAGGGAGCACCGGGGAGCTGTTTTTT
abundance: -; len: 14; j_gene: TRBJ1-1; v_gene: TRBV18; d_gene: -; CDR3aa: CASSETGWGTEAFF; CDR3nt: TGTGCCAGCTCAGAAACAGGGTGGGGCACTGAAGCTTTCTTT
abundance: few; len: 17; j_gene: TRBJ2-5; v_gene: TRBV5-1; d_gene: TRBD2; CDR3aa: CASSLDLTSGSRETQYF; CDR3nt: TGCGCCAGCAGCTTGGACCTCACTAGCGGGAGTCGGGAGACCCAGTACTTC
abundance: -; len: 17; j_gene: TRBJ2-1; v_gene: TRBV18; d_gene: -; CDR3aa: CASSPRGGLLLEKGQFF; CDR3nt: TGTGCCAGCTCACCACGAGGAGGACTGCTGCTGGAAAAAGGGCAGTTCTTC
abundance: -; len: 13; j_gene: TRBJ2-5; v_gene: TRBV7-7; d_gene: -; CDR3aa: CASSSEFQETQYF; CDR3nt: TGTGCCAGCAGCTCAGAATTCCAAGAGACCCAGTACTTC
abundance: -; len: 14; j_gene: TRBJ1-2; v_gene: TRBV5-1; d_gene: TRBD1; CDR3aa: CASSFGQGNYGYTF; CDR3nt: TGCGCCAGCAGCTTTGGACAGGGGAACTATGGCTACACCTTC
abundance: -; len: 16; j_gene: TRBJ2-5; v_gene: TRBV11-2; d_gene: TRBD2; CDR3aa: CASSLGVLAGEETQYF; CDR3nt: TGTGCCAGCAGCTTAGGAGTCCTAGCGGGGGAAGAGACCCAGTACTTC
abundance: -; len: 15; j_gene: TRBJ2-5; v_gene: TRBV2; d_gene: TRBD2; CDR3aa: CASRGPGGRQETQYF; CDR3nt: TGTGCCAGCAGGGGGCCGGGGGGACGACAAGAGACCCAGTACTTC
abundance: -; len: 15; j_gene: TRBJ2-1; v_gene: TRBV9; d_gene: TRBD2; CDR3aa: CASSLSGGAVNEQFF; CDR3nt: TGTGCCAGCAGCCTCAGCGGGGGGGCCGTCAATGAGCAGTTCTTC
abundance: -; len: 13; j_gene: TRBJ2-1; v_gene: TRBV7-2; d_gene: TRBD1; CDR3aa: CASSPDREVEQFF; CDR3nt: TGTGCCAGCAGCCCGGACAGGGAGGTTGAGCAGTTCTTC
abundance: -; len: 15; j_gene: TRBJ2-3; v_gene: TRBV3-1/TRBV3-2; d_gene: TRBD2; CDR3aa: CASSQGGGTVDTQYF; CDR3nt: TGTGCCAGCAGCCAGGGCGGGGGGACTGTTGATACGCAGTATTTT
abundance: -; len: 11; j_gene: TRBJ2-7; v_gene: TRBV6-5; d_gene: -; CDR3aa: CASGGLGEQYF; CDR3nt: TGTGCCAGCGGGGGCTTGGGCGAGCAGTACTTC
abundance: once; len: 14; j_gene: TRBJ2-5; v_gene: TRBV4-2; d_gene: TRBD2; CDR3aa: CASSQDSSGVPQYF; CDR3nt: TGTGCCAGCAGCCAAGACTCTAGCGGAGTGCCCCAGTACTTC
abundance: -; len: 13; j_gene: TRBJ1-1; v_gene: TRBV19; d_gene: -; CDR3aa: CASSIGRITEAFF; CDR3nt: TGTGCCAGTAGTATCGGGAGGATAACTGAAGCTTTCTTT
abundance: -; len: 16; j_gene: TRBJ2-7; v_gene: TRBV9; d_gene: TRBD1; CDR3aa: CASSTIPGQGAQEQYF; CDR3nt: TGTGCCAGCAGTACTATCCCGGGACAGGGGGCTCAAGAGCAGTACTTC
abundance: -; len: 14; j_gene: TRBJ2-7; v_gene: TRBV6-5; d_gene: TRBD2; CDR3aa: CASRPVLAGYEQYF; CDR3nt: TGTGCCAGCAGGCCCGTACTAGCGGGGTACGAGCAGTACTTC
abundance: -; len: 14; j_gene: TRBJ1-6; v_gene: TRBV2; d_gene: TRBD1; CDR3aa: CASSDGTADSPLHF; CDR3nt: TGTGCCAGCAGTGATGGGACAGCAGATTCACCCCTCCACTTT
abundance: once; len: 16; j_gene: TRBJ1-1; v_gene: TRBV5-1; d_gene: -; CDR3aa: CASSRAVDRMNTEAFF; CDR3nt: TGCGCCAGCAGCCGAGCCGTAGATAGAATGAACACTGAAGCTTTCTTT
abundance: -; len: 12; j_gene: TRBJ1-2; v_gene: TRBV12-3/TRBV12-4; d_gene: -; CDR3aa: CATSVGGYGYTF; CDR3nt: TGTGCCACCAGCGTGGGGGGCTATGGCTACACCTTC
abundance: -; len: 15; j_gene: TRBJ1-3; v_gene: TRBV9; d_gene: TRBD1; CDR3aa: CASSLQTGAGNTIYF; CDR3nt: TGTGCCAGCAGCCTACAGACAGGGGCTGGAAACACCATATATTTT
abundance: few; len: 17; j_gene: TRBJ2-6; v_gene: TRBV18; d_gene: TRBD1; CDR3aa: CASSPRTGRIGANVLTF; CDR3nt: TGTGCCAGCTCACCCCGGACAGGGCGGATTGGGGCCAACGTCCTGACTTTC
abundance: -; len: 14; j_gene: TRBJ1-2; v_gene: TRBV9; d_gene: -; CDR3aa: CASSVGGEGGGYTF; CDR3nt: TGTGCCAGCAGCGTAGGGGGAGAGGGAGGCGGCTACACCTTC
abundance: -; len: 16; j_gene: TRBJ2-7; v_gene: TRBV5-4; d_gene: -; CDR3aa: CASSLSGGHPPYEQYF; CDR3nt: TGTGCCAGCAGCTTGTCGGGGGGCCATCCTCCCTACGAGCAGTACTTC
abundance: -; len: 21; j_gene: TRBJ1-1; v_gene: TRBV21-1; d_gene: -; CDR3aa: CASSKTSGEVVERPMNTEAFF; CDR3nt: TGTGCCAGCAGCAAAACAAGTGGGGAGGTGGTTGAACGGCCCATGAACACTGAAGCTTTCTTT
abundance: -; len: 14; j_gene: TRBJ1-4; v_gene: TRBV5-1; d_gene: -; CDR3aa: CASSLAGGGEKLFF; CDR3nt: TGCGCCAGCAGCTTGGCTGGGGGAGGGGAAAAACTGTTTTTT
abundance: -; len: 16; j_gene: TRBJ2-3; v_gene: TRBV12-5; d_gene: TRBD2; CDR3aa: CASAFDGGFSADTQYF; CDR3nt: TGTGCTAGTGCCTTTGACGGGGGGTTTAGCGCAGATACGCAGTATTTT
abundance: -; len: 16; j_gene: TRBJ2-5; v_gene: TRBV7-8; d_gene: TRBD1; CDR3aa: CASSASRDRVEETQYF; CDR3nt: TGTGCCAGCAGCGCATCCCGGGACAGGGTCGAGGAGACCCAGTACTTC
abundance: -; len: 14; j_gene: TRBJ2-7; v_gene: TRBV11-2; d_gene: TRBD1; CDR3aa: CASSSTGHLYEQYF; CDR3nt: TGTGCCAGCAGCTCGACAGGGCATCTCTACGAGCAGTACTTC
abundance: -; len: 15; j_gene: TRBJ1-1; v_gene: TRBV2; d_gene: -; CDR3aa: CASHAGGPSDTEAFF; CDR3nt: TGTGCCAGCCACGCTGGCGGCCCGTCGGACACTGAAGCTTTCTTT
abundance: few; len: 14; j_gene: TRBJ2-7; v_gene: TRBV18; d_gene: TRBD1; CDR3aa: CASSENRGPYEQYF; CDR3nt: TGTGCCAGCTCAGAAAACAGGGGTCCCTACGAGCAGTACTTC
abundance: few; len: 16; j_gene: TRBJ2-1; v_gene: TRBV5-4; d_gene: TRBD2; CDR3aa: CASSLGASGVYNEQFF; CDR3nt: TGTGCCAGCAGCTTGGGTGCTAGCGGGGTCTACAATGAGCAGTTCTTC
abundance: -; len: 15; j_gene: TRBJ1-6; v_gene: TRBV4-2; d_gene: TRBD1; CDR3aa: CASSPGQEANSPLHF; CDR3nt: TGTGCCAGCAGCCCGGGACAGGAAGCGAATTCACCCCTCCACTTT
abundance: -; len: 14; j_gene: TRBJ1-2; v_gene: TRBV18; d_gene: TRBD1; CDR3aa: CASSPSGQGYGYTF; CDR3nt: TGTGCCAGCTCCCCGTCAGGACAGGGTTATGGCTACACCTTC
abundance: -; len: 15; j_gene: TRBJ1-2; v_gene: TRBV7-2; d_gene: TRBD1; CDR3aa: CASSPDRGANYGYTF; CDR3nt: TGTGCCAGCAGCCCCGACAGGGGGGCTAACTATGGCTACACCTTC
abundance: -; len: 18; j_gene: TRBJ2-6; v_gene: TRBV5-1; d_gene: TRBD2; CDR3aa: CASSSFGGALRGANVLTF; CDR3nt: TGCGCCAGCAGTAGTTTCGGGGGGGCCCTGCGTGGGGCCAACGTCCTGACTTTC
abundance: -; len: 14; j_gene: TRBJ2-7; v_gene: TRBV7-9; d_gene: TRBD1; CDR3aa: CASSLGTGSHEQYF; CDR3nt: TGTGCCAGCAGTTTGGGGACAGGGAGCCACGAGCAGTACTTC
abundance: -; len: 14; j_gene: TRBJ2-2; v_gene: TRBV18; d_gene: -; CDR3aa: CASWSTGGNGELFF; CDR3nt: TGTGCCAGCTGGTCTACCGGGGGTAACGGGGAGCTGTTTTTT
abundance: -; len: 12; j_gene: TRBJ2-1; v_gene: TRBV5-6; d_gene: -; CDR3aa: CASSLQGNEQFF; CDR3nt: TGTGCCAGCAGCTTGCAGGGGAATGAGCAGTTCTTC
abundance: -; len: 15; j_gene: TRBJ2-2; v_gene: TRBV5-4; d_gene: TRBD1; CDR3aa: CASSVEDRGTGELFF; CDR3nt: TGTGCCAGCAGCGTCGAGGACAGGGGCACCGGGGAGCTGTTTTTT
abundance: -; len: 14; j_gene: TRBJ1-1; v_gene: TRBV7-9; d_gene: TRBD1; CDR3aa: CASSETGGYTEAFF; CDR3nt: TGTGCCAGCAGCGAAACAGGGGGCTACACTGAAGCTTTCTTT
abundance: few; len: 15; j_gene: TRBJ2-1; v_gene: TRBV11-3; d_gene: -; CDR3aa: CASSPGDQAYNEQFF; CDR3nt: TGTGCCAGCAGCCCAGGCGATCAGGCATACAATGAGCAGTTCTTC
abundance: once; len: 17; j_gene: TRBJ2-3; v_gene: TRBV7-2; d_gene: TRBD2; CDR3aa: CASSLAPAGGRSDTQYF; CDR3nt: TGTGCCAGCAGCTTAGCCCCAGCGGGGGGGCGGTCAGATACGCAGTATTTT
abundance: -; len: 15; j_gene: TRBJ2-1; v_gene: TRBV7-9; d_gene: TRBD2; CDR3aa: CASSFTGGLDNEQFF; CDR3nt: TGTGCCAGCAGCTTTACGGGGGGGCTGGACAATGAGCAGTTCTTC
abundance: -; len: 17; j_gene: TRBJ2-5; v_gene: TRBV6-2/TRBV6-3; d_gene: -; CDR3aa: CASSYLQGRSFQETQYF; CDR3nt: TGTGCCAGCAGTTATCTGCAGGGTAGAAGTTTCCAAGAGACCCAGTACTTC